These 24 T cell receptor beta chains share one sample of origin, sequenced in a study of cytomegalovirus exposure and HLA in healthy donors (dated by TCRdb to 2017 to 2019). Libraries were constructed by the immunoSEQ multiplex PCR assay. For the multiplex PCR, a mixture combining 60 forward primers for TCR Vbeta segments and 13 reverse primers for TCR Jbeta segments was used. TCRdb mirrors the immuneACCESS table, restricted to in-frame sequences. Some clones are absent from its copies; in checked studies, under half trace to an unresolved V gene, and the reason for the others is unknown. This sample comprises some 93,000 clones, more than 55% of them detected only once. The ten top clones hold 5.9% of the sample. Sequencing input: PBMCs. The receptors come from a boy between 10 and 17 years old in good health and CMV-seropositive.

The chain combines TRBV12-5 with TRBJ2-1; D remains ambiguous. Looked up from germline, CDR1 is LGHNT and CDR2 is FRNRAP. Trimming removed 6 bases at V and 3 bases at J, with 6 bases between. The CDR3 runs to 12 residues. CDR3 in DNA: TGTGCTAGTGGGGCCGACTACAATGAGCAGTTCTTC. Encoded protein: CASGADYNEQFF.

This clone was observed once. This chain uses TRBV27 with TRBJ2-7, with D unclear. Per the germline V gene, CDR1 is MNHEY and CDR2 is SMNVEV (reference sequence). The V gene lost 2 bases and the J gene lost 2 bases, with 10 bases spanning the gap. CDR3 length: 14 residues. CDR3 DNA sequence: TGTGCCAGCAGTTTAGGTCCGAGGACCTACGAGCAGTACTTC. Amino acids: CASSLGPRTYEQYF.

This clone was seen only a few times. The chain uses TRBV30 and TRBJ1-1; TRBD1 is a possible D gene (5 bases). There are 15 residues in the CDR3. Germline values: CDR1 GTSNPN, CDR2 SVGIG (reference sequence). V gave up 0 bases and J gave up 0 bases, with 11 bases separating them. In DNA form, the CDR3 reads TGTGCCTGGAGTGTTTGGGGCAGTATGAACACTGAAGCTTTCTTT. Residues: CAWSVWGSMNTEAFF.

The rearrangement joins TRBV9 to TRBJ2-2, with a weak D call TRBD2 (8 bases). Trimming left V 6 bases short and J 1 base short, with 16 bases between. Per germline, CDR1 SGDLS and CDR2 YYNGEE. This CDR3 has 16 amino acids. The CDR3 sequence: CASTKGAGGNTGELFF. In nucleotides, the CDR3 is TGTGCCAGCACTAAGGGGGCGGGGGGGAACACCGGGGAGCTGTTTTTT.

This chain links TRBV4-2 with TRBJ2-3; 7 bases map to TRBD2. Germline V gene lookup returns CDR1 LGHNA and CDR2 YNFKEQ. This CDR3 has 15 amino acids. Losses at the gene ends were 4 bases for V and 6 bases for J; bases not matched to a gene: 10. The CDR3 here is CASSRNPGLRDTQYF. The CDR3 region has the DNA TGTGCCAGCAGCCGAAATCCGGGACTAAGGGATACGCAGTATTTT.

The genes are TRBV7-2 and TRBJ2-4, with 8 bases identical to TRBD2. This CDR3 comprises 15 residues. V lost 1 base, J lost 8 bases, and 7 bases stayed unmatched. Looked up from germline, CDR1 is SGHTA and CDR2 is FQGNSA. This chain's CDR3 is CASSLVGTRSDIQYF. In DNA, the CDR3 is TGTGCCAGCAGCTTAGTCGGGACTAGAAGTGACATTCAGTACTTC.

CDR3 in DNA: TGTGCCAGCAGCCCCGGACCGGGAGGGTCGGCTTTCTTT. This encodes CASSPGPGGSAFF. The rearrangement joins TRBV9 to TRBJ1-1; D not resolved. V shed 4 bases and J shed 11 bases, with 18 bases lying between them. Germline V lookup: CDR1 SGDLS, CDR2 YYNGEE. CDR3 length: 13 amino acids.

This chain joins TRBV27 and TRBJ2-5, with D maybe TRBD1 (6 bases). The DNA end is more similar to TRBJ2-7, so the J call may be wrong. Germline lookup yields CDR1 MNHEY and CDR2 SMNVEV (reference sequence). The CDR3 is 15 residues long. CDR3 residues: CASSSYNRVGYEQYF. The CDR3 nucleotides are TGTGCCAGCAGTTCCTACAACAGGGTAGGGTACGAGCAGTACTTC.

This clone was counted a few times. This chain joins TRBV5-1 and TRBJ1-2, with D possibly TRBD1 on 6 matching bases. In germline, CDR1 is SGHRS, CDR2 YFSETQ. Trimming removed 0 bases from V and 8 bases from J, with 8 bases in between. This CDR3 is built from 12 residues. The CDR3 nucleotides read TGCGCCAGCAGCTTGGAGGGGGACGGCTACACCTTC. It translates to CASSLEGDGYTF.

This clone was picked up a small number of times. V usage is TRBV6-5 and J usage is TRBJ2-7; D is possibly TRBD2 (6 bases). Between the trimmed V and J ends, which lost 2 bases and 0 bases, there was a span of 11 bases. The CDR3 runs to 15 residues. The V gene's germline CDR1 is MNHEY and CDR2 SVGAGI. The chain's CDR3 is CASSYGMTSSYEQYF. The CDR3 nucleotides read TGTGCCAGCAGTTACGGGATGACTAGCTCCTACGAGCAGTACTTC.

The chain joins TRBV19 to TRBJ2-7; 7 bases match TRBD2. Germline CDR1 and CDR2: LNHDA and SQIVND (reference sequence). This CDR3 region has 15 residues. V shed 1 base, J shed 1 base, and the junction held 4 bases outside the gene matches. CDR3 sequence (DNA): TGTGCCAGTAGTATAGGAGTGGGAGGGTCCTACGAGCAGTACTTC. Encoded protein: CASSIGVGGSYEQYF.

The V gene is TRBV15, the J gene TRBJ2-7; TRBD1 might be the D (6 bases). This CDR3 contains 16 residues. V was shortened by 4 bases and J by 2 bases, with 18 bases between the two germline ends. In germline, CDR1 is LNHNV, CDR2 YYDKDF (reference sequence). The CDR3 region has the DNA TGTGCCACCAGCATTACTTGGACAGTGCTTCCCTACGAGCAGTACTTC. This sequence encodes CATSITWTVLPYEQYF.

The genes are TRBV5-4 and TRBJ2-3, with a possible D match to TRBD2 (6 bases). Trimming left V 3 bases short and J 2 bases short, with 7 bases between. CDR3 length: 13 amino acids. Germline loops: CDR1 SGHNT, CDR2 YYREEE (reference sequence). The CDR3 is CASSSDYTDTQYF. The DNA of the CDR3 is TGTGCCAGCAGCTCGGACTACACAGATACGCAGTATTTT.

V and J are TRBV9 and TRBJ2-2; TRBD1 agrees at 8 bases. Germline CDR1 reads SGDLS; CDR2 reads YYNGEE. The CDR3 consists of 16 residues. J gave up 6 bases and V 0 bases, and 7 bases lay outside the gene matches. CDR3 nucleotides: TGTGCCAGCAGCGTAGATAGGACAGGGTACCCCGGGGAGCTGTTTTTT. It yields the protein CASSVDRTGYPGELFF.

This sequence joins TRBV19 and TRBJ2-4, with 8 bases that match TRBD1. The V gene's germline CDR1 is LNHDA and CDR2 SQIVND (reference sequence). Losses at the gene ends were 3 bases for V and 2 bases for J; bases not matched to a gene: 3. This CDR3 has 15 amino acids. CDR3 sequence reads: CASSMQGAPKNIQYF. CDR3 nucleotide sequence: TGTGCCAGTAGTATGCAGGGGGCACCCAAAAACATTCAGTACTTC.

This clone was found a few times. The chain is built from TRBV6-6 and TRBJ1-2; 8 bases are a match to TRBD1. Trimming at V came to 5 bases and at J to 8 bases, leaving 7 bases not matched to a gene. CDR1 and CDR2 from the germline V gene are MNHNY and SVGAGI (reference sequence). The CDR3 runs 13 residues. The CDR3 here is CASSTGTGGGYTF. CDR3 nucleotides: TGTGCCAGCAGTACCGGGACAGGTGGAGGCTACACCTTC.

V usage is TRBV2 and J usage is TRBJ2-7; the D gene is possibly TRBD1 (6 bases). This CDR3 is 15 amino acids long. V dropped 5 bases and J dropped 7 bases, with 21 bases sitting between them. CDR1 is SNHLY, CDR2 FYNNEI, per germline. CDR3 nucleotides: TGTGCCAGCAGTCCGCGGACAGTCCCTCCGAGGGAGCAGTACTTC. This encodes CASSPRTVPPREQYF.

The chain uses TRBV30 and TRBJ2-4; a possible D gene is TRBD1 (6 bases). Germline CDR1 GTSNPN, CDR2 SVGIG (reference sequence). V was pared by 0 bases and J by 16 bases, with 16 bases between. The length of the CDR3 is 12 residues. CDR3 sequence: CAWSVSGAGFYF. The CDR3 region has the DNA TGTGCCTGGAGTGTTTCAGGGGCCGGGTTCTACTTC.

The rearrangement joins TRBV7-3 to TRBJ2-1; 12 bases fit TRBD2. Trimming took 5 bases from V and 8 from J; bases not matched to a gene: 4. The CDR3 sequence is 14 residues long. Germline loops: CDR1 SGHTA, CDR2 FQGTGA. DNA for the CDR3: TGTGCCAGCAGCAGGACTAGCGGGAAAGATGAGCAGTTCTTC. Amino acids: CASSRTSGKDEQFF.

The rearrangement joins TRBV23-1 to TRBJ1-2, with 10 bases matching TRBD1. TRBV23-1 is labeled an ORF, and its function is uncertain. CDR3 length: 18 amino acids. Trimming cost V 0 bases and J 4 bases; bases outside gene matches: 11. The CDR3 here is CASSQSNISGQGTYGYTF. The CDR3 DNA reads TGCGCCAGCAGTCAATCTAATATTTCGGGACAGGGGACCTATGGCTACACCTTC.

The chain employs TRBV2 and TRBJ2-2, with D tentatively TRBD1 (5 bases). V lost 3 bases to trimming and J lost 4 bases, with 9 bases between them. The CDR3 contains 14 residues. The V gene's germline CDR1 is SNHLY and CDR2 FYNNEI. The CDR3 nucleotides read TGTGCCAGCAGTGATGGGGCGCGCACCGGGGAGCTGTTTTTT. Its protein product is CASSDGARTGELFF.

The genes are TRBV14 and TRBJ1-1; D perhaps matches TRBD1 (6 bases). Germline V lookup: CDR1 SGHDN, CDR2 FVKESK. This CDR3 is 12 amino acids long. V lost 6 bases and J lost 6, with 11 bases in between. The CDR3 DNA sequence: TGTGCCAGCAGGAAGGACAGCTCTGAAGCTTTCTTT. Amino acid sequence: CASRKDSSEAFF.

This chain uses TRBV6-5 with TRBJ2-7; 11 bases align to TRBD1. This CDR3 is 15 amino acids long. The V and J ends lost 2 bases and 3 bases, in that order; junction bases with no gene match: 3. Germline loops: CDR1 MNHEY, CDR2 SVGAGI. This chain's CDR3 is CASSYGTGGNYEQYF. The CDR3 bases are TGTGCCAGCAGTTACGGGACAGGGGGGAACTACGAGCAGTACTTC.

The rearrangement links TRBV6-5 to TRBJ1-5; maybe TRBD1 (5 bases). V shed 5 bases and J shed 5 bases, with 13 bases lying between them. The CDR3 has 14 residues. CDR1 and CDR2 from the germline V gene are MNHEY and SVGAGI. The CDR3 protein is CASSQGPWDQPQHF. The CDR3 DNA is TGTGCCAGCAGTCAGGGCCCCTGGGATCAGCCCCAGCATTTT.